The 29 T cell receptor beta chains given below trace back to one sample, sequenced in a study of T cells expressing NK-cell markers. TCRdb reprocessed the 5' RACE reads, with one entry per CDR3 protein and no DNA. The table lists about 430,000 distinct CDR3 sequences. Sequenced input: blood T cells: a sorted CD56 or NKG2C T cell subset, CD4+ or CD8+ T cells, or bulk PBMC T cells (not recorded which). These receptors came from a woman in her fifties or sixties in good health.

The V gene is TRBV5-6, the J gene TRBJ2-3. This CDR3 region has 16 residues. Germline V gene sequence: CDR1 SGHDT, CDR2 YYEEEE. The CDR3 protein is CASSLAVDGGTDTQYF.

The rearrangement links TRBV5-1 to TRBJ2-3. Germline V gene data show CDR1 as SGHRS and CDR2 as YFSETQ. This CDR3 spans 15 amino acids. The CDR3 sequence is CASFYDGQSTDTQYF.

The chain joins TRBV5-1 to TRBJ2-3; TCRdb's D call, TRBD2, is unchecked because there is no DNA. Germline V gives CDR1 SGHRS, CDR2 YFSETQ. The CDR3 loop spans 16 amino acids. The CDR3 region is CASSLERTTLLNTQYF.

The chain recombines TRBV5-6 with TRBJ2-1; without DNA, the TCRdb call of TRBD2 cannot be checked. Germline V CDR1 and CDR2: SGHDT, YYEEEE. This CDR3 is built from 16 residues. The CDR3 sequence: CASSPRGGRMYNEQFF.

The gene calls are TRBV5-1 and TRBJ2-5; TCRdb calls TRBD2, which cannot be checked without DNA. This CDR3 is built from 16 residues. Germline loops: CDR1 SGHRS, CDR2 YFSETQ. CDR3 amino acids: CASSLASGGDWETQYF.

The V gene is TRBV18, the J gene TRBJ2-3; TCRdb returns TRBD2, unconfirmable since there is no DNA. The CDR3 length is 14 residues. Germline V lookup: CDR1 KGHSH, CDR2 LQKENI. The CDR3 spells CASSPSLGTDTQYF.

This chain links TRBV24-1 with TRBJ2-1; TCRdb lists TRBD2, though no DNA is available to test this call. CDR3 size: 14 residues. The germline V gene has CDR1 KGHDR and CDR2 SFDVKD. This CDR3 is CATSASGRGYEQFF.

V is TRBV6-2 or TRBV6-3 and J is TRBJ2-2; there is no DNA to check the TCRdb D call of TRBD1. Germline loops: CDR1 MNHEY, CDR2 SVGEGT. This CDR3 contains 14 residues. The CDR3: CASRPFRVSGELFF.

V is TRBV15 and J is TRBJ2-5; with no DNA, the TCRdb D assignment of TRBD2 cannot be verified. Per germline, CDR1 LNHNV and CDR2 YYDKDF (reference sequence). This CDR3 region has 15 residues. The CDR3 protein is CATSPAGAAQETQYF.

The chain uses TRBV29-1 and TRBJ2-3; the D gene TCRdb calls, TRBD2, cannot be checked with no DNA. Germline values: CDR1 SQVTM, CDR2 ANQGSEA. The CDR3 totals 12 residues. The chain's CDR3 is CAERVRTDTQYF.

The chain uses TRBV10-2 and TRBJ1-5. Germline V CDR1 and CDR2: WSHSY, SAAADI. The CDR3 has 14 amino acids. The CDR3 sequence is CASSTFGSNQPQHF.

The chain is built from TRBV5-6 and TRBJ1-4; lacking DNA, the TRBD1 call made by TCRdb goes unchecked. CDR3 size: 14 residues. CDR1 is SGHDT, CDR2 YYEEEE, per germline. The chain's CDR3 is CASSLLGADEKLFF.

V is TRBV18 and J is TRBJ2-1; with no DNA, the TCRdb D assignment of TRBD1 cannot be verified. CDR3 length: 16 amino acids. Germline V gives CDR1 KGHSH, CDR2 LQKENI. The CDR3 protein is CASSPGPGQAGFGQFF.

The chain recombines TRBV9 with TRBJ1-3. The germline V gene encodes CDR1 SGDLS and CDR2 YYNGEE. The CDR3 is 16 amino acids. This chain's CDR3 is CASSVGVQGAGNTIYF.

The chain links TRBV6-2 or TRBV6-3 to TRBJ2-3. This CDR3 has 16 residues. Per the germline V gene, CDR1 is MNHEY and CDR2 is SVGEGT. CDR3 sequence: CASSTPQTSSTDTQYF.

This chain connects TRBV7-2 to TRBJ1-1; the D gene TCRdb calls, TRBD1, cannot be checked with no DNA. Germline-derived CDR1 and CDR2 are SGHTA and FQGNSA. There are 15 residues in the CDR3. The CDR3 reads CASSHGTYWNTEAFF.

The gene calls are TRBV12-5 and TRBJ1-1; the TCRdb call, TRBD1, lacks DNA for checking. CDR1 is LGHNT and CDR2 is FRNRAP in the germline V gene. This CDR3 is 14 amino acids long. This CDR3 reads CASGSPPIDGEAFF.

The chain joins TRBV28 to TRBJ2-5; no DNA is available, so the TRBD2 call from TCRdb remains unchecked. Germline V CDR1 and CDR2: MDHEN, SYDVKM. CDR3 size: 14 residues. CDR3 in amino acids: CASLGGGVVETQYF. The entire variable domain, with the rest obtained from reference TRBV28 and TRBJ2-5, is as follows: DVKVTQSSRYLVKRTGEKVFLECVQDMDHENMFWYRQDPGLGLRLIYFSYDVKMKEKGDIPEGYSVSREKKERFSLILESASTNQTSMYLCASLGGGVVETQYFGPGTRLLVL.

The chain is built from TRBV20-1 and TRBJ2-6; the D gene TCRdb calls, TRBD1, cannot be checked with no DNA. Germline V gene lookup returns CDR1 DFQATT and CDR2 SNEGSKA (reference sequence). This CDR3 contains 18 residues. This CDR3 is CSARPTGQVLSGANVLTF.

The chain recombines TRBV5-1 with TRBJ2-1; the TCRdb call, TRBD2, lacks DNA for checking. This CDR3 has 16 residues. Per germline, CDR1 SGHRS and CDR2 YFSETQ. The CDR3 here is CASSTRGSSSYNEQFF.

This chain connects TRBV27 to TRBJ1-1. The CDR3 is made up of 15 amino acids. Germline CDR1 reads MNHEY; CDR2 reads SMNVEV (reference sequence). The CDR3 sequence is CASSLSNWKNTEAFF.

The rearrangement links TRBV6-6 to TRBJ1-5. This CDR3 is built from 15 residues. Germline V gene sequence: CDR1 MNHNY, CDR2 SVGAGI (reference sequence). The CDR3 spells CASSYPQRGNQPQHF.

This sequence joins TRBV24-1 and TRBJ2-2; as DNA is missing, the TRBD2 call by TCRdb cannot be tested. The CDR3 has 15 residues. CDR1 and CDR2 (germline): KGHDR, SFDVKD. The CDR3: CATSASGVGTGELFF.

The chain links TRBV12-3 or TRBV12-4 to TRBJ1-6; lacking DNA, the TRBD1 call made by TCRdb goes unchecked. The CDR3 runs to 14 residues. CDR3 loop: CASRSRGSDSPLHF.

The chain recombines TRBV6-5 with TRBJ2-2. The germline CDR1 and CDR2 sequences are MNHEY and SVGAGI. The CDR3 runs to 13 residues. The CDR3: CASRRANTGELFF.

This chain uses TRBV5-1 with TRBJ2-5; TCRdb's D call of TRBD2 is untestable without DNA. The CDR3 covers 14 residues. Germline lookup yields CDR1 SGHRS and CDR2 YFSETQ. CDR3 residues: CASSSWPIQETQYF. Full variable domain (remainder filled in from reference TRBV5-1 and TRBJ2-5): KAGVTQTPRYLIKTRGQQVTLSCSPISGHRSVSWYQQTPGQGLQFLFEYFSETQRNKGNFPGRFSGRQFSNSRSEMNVSTLELGDSALYLCASSSWPIQETQYFGPGTRLLVL.

The V call is TRBV7-3, the J call TRBJ2-1; TCRdb picks TRBD2, but there is no DNA to check that call. The CDR3 contains 12 residues. CDR1 and CDR2 (germline): SGHTA, FQGTGA. The CDR3 reads CASSSASGSQFF.

The V and J genes are TRBV29-1 and TRBJ2-5; TCRdb picks TRBD2, but there is no DNA to check that call. The CDR3 consists of 14 residues. CDR1 SQVTM and CDR2 ANQGSEA come from the germline V gene. This chain's CDR3 is CSVEASGVVFSQYF.

The chain combines TRBV20-1 with TRBJ1-5. Germline lookup yields CDR1 DFQATT and CDR2 SNEGSKA (reference sequence). The CDR3 sequence is 16 residues long. The CDR3 reads CSAREGNLISNQPQHF.